This T cell receptor (beta chain) emerged from a study of CD8 T cells in Susac syndrome. With 2 bases clipped from V and 8 bases from J, the junction kept 10 bases outside the gene matches. CDR1 is MNHEY, CDR2 SVGAGI, per germline. This CDR3 is 17 amino acids long. When the RNA was reverse transcribed, random hexamers were used with an input of roughly 0.5 to 1 ug. TCRdb itself ran the immunoSEQ multiplex PCR reads through MiXCR, one entry per CDR3 protein. The repertoire has about 430,000 distinct CDR3 sequences, 85% to 90% of them found once; the top ten carry 0.09% to 0.15%. The rearrangement joins TRBV6-5 to TRBJ2-1; 12 bases align to TRBD2. The sample consisted of CD8+ T cells from PBMCs. The TCR originated in a human donor with multiple sclerosis. Written as DNA, the CDR3 is TGTGCCAGCAGTTACCCCTCTAGCGGGGGGGTGAAACATGAGCAGTTCTTC. Protein sequence: CASSYPSSGGVKHEQFF.